This TCR beta chain was obtained from a study of cytomegalovirus exposure and HLA in healthy donors. A remark on this clone: Its antigen is unidentified.

PCR primers comprised 60 Vbeta and 13 Jbeta primers. Clones were read by immunoSEQ multiplex PCR, and TCRdb kept only the in-frame ones, dropping some. The data show about 74,000 clones, and the top ten clones hold 6.5% to 9%. Study-wide results and limits: Donor immune exposure was known only as CMV serostatus.

V was trimmed by 8 bases and J by 8 bases, leaving 12 bases between them. The CDR3 runs 11 residues. Germline CDR1 MNHNS, CDR2 SASEGT. The receptor was derived from a female donor in good health and CMV-seropositive. This chain connects TRBV6-1 to TRBJ1-1, with D maybe TRBD1 (5 bases). Specimen: PBMCs. Written as DNA, the CDR3 is TGTGCCAGCGGTGGGCAGGGCGAAGCTTTCTTT. Translated: CASGGQGEAFF.